This T cell receptor beta chain derives from a study of beta chain features in type 1 diabetes (dated by TCRdb to about 2018). Broadly, across the study: No differences in mean age, gender distribution, total cell number or subset yield were found between patients and healthy donors. Naive and central memory subsets were obtained from all 30 or so donors, but regulatory and stem cell-like memory subsets were isolated from only 8 patients and roughly eight healthy donors. A total of over 90,000,000 sorted cells were examined across all samples, and a strong correlation was observed between cell number per subset and RNA yield. The study compared TCRB repertoires of sorted circulating CD4+ T cell subsets between recently diagnosed type 1 diabetes patients and matched healthy donors.

All of the isolated RNA was reverse transcribed with the High Capacity cDNA Reverse Transcription Kit, so expressed TCRB transcripts were sequenced. Naive, central memory and regulatory T cell samples underwent deep immunoSEQ sequencing, averaging around 4 million total reads per sample. Sorted cells were lysed in RLT buffer, and RNA was extracted using DNase-treated RNeasy Micro or Mini kits according to cell number. To prevent cross-contamination, every cell subset was processed on its own, while patient and healthy donor samples were processed together. The immunoSEQ multiplex PCR was used to amplify TCRB sequences from cDNA, yielding 87-bp fragments that span the CDR3 region. Sequencing of the amplicons was done on the Illumina HiSeq platform. Concerning the study's data processing: Synthetic template baselines were used to correct PCR bias computationally, reads within Hamming distance 2 were collapsed, and singletons that could not be merged were discarded. By aligning reads against IMGT, V, D and J genes, CDR3 length, and insertions or deletions at six rearrangement sites were assigned. Within each subset, clonotype counts were normalized to sorted cell number, after which true diversity and Gini coefficients were computed with the tcR R package. Repertoire sharing was quantified using the overlap coefficient calculated on TCRB nucleotide sequences. As a proxy for the pre-selection repertoire, out-of-frame TCRB sequences from naive cells were analyzed. TCRdb took this table from immuneACCESS and kept in-frame rearrangements with V and J called. Such tables lack part of the clones; where checked against another copy, unresolved V genes explain under half of the gap, and the rest is unexplained. The V and J calls and clone size come from that table; D and trimming were worked out from the DNA. The sample data list around 260,000 clones, and about 23% of these were observed just once. The ten largest clones take up roughly 0.011% of the sample.

Each donor gave one peripheral blood draw, about 110 mL on average, collected into heparinised tubes. Using a panel that included CD45RO, CCR7, CD25, CD127, CD95 and CD27, naive, central memory, regulatory and stem cell-like memory CD4+ T cells were sorted on a BD FACSAria II. Every sorted population had a purity above 95%. PBMCs were isolated right away by Lymphoprep density gradient centrifugation and were stained directly, without culture. To minimize batch effects, samples were stained and sorted in pairs, one healthy donor with one patient per experiment. This clone turned up a few times. What this receptor recognizes is not known. There are no base qualities to consult, and no much larger clone falls within one base. Overall results and qualifications from the work: Fewer insertions and more nucleotide deletions at VDJ recombination sites were observed in patients with type 1 diabetes, implying thymic rearrangement abnormalities. The naive, central memory and regulatory TCRB repertoires appeared to resemble one another more closely among patients than among healthy donors. PCR may preferentially amplify shorter templates, but because patient and control samples were amplified and corrected together, any resulting skew would affect both groups equally. Because cDNA was sequenced instead of genomic DNA, activated cells with high expression could be over-represented, although the groups did not differ in activation or CD3 levels. Only small numbers of individuals were included in the HLA sub-analyses, which left unresolved whether HLA type had any influence on TCRB rearrangement. In all four CD4+ subsets, TCRB CDR3 length was moderately but significantly shorter in type 1 diabetes patients.

V is clipped by 2 bases and J by 1 base, and the sequence between their germline boundaries is 9 bases long. The CDR3, from cysteine to phenylalanine, totals 14 residues. Of the read, only the CDR3 DNA is kept; its 42 bases are in frame from base 1. CDR1 SGHRS and CDR2 YFSETQ are derived from the germline V gene. The receptor's source is a woman aged 30 to 39 with type 1 diabetes. The chain uses TRBV5-1 and TRBJ1-1, with no D gene named confidently. The sequenced sample was naive CD4+ T cells from blood. The cell subset or site tag for this specimen amounts to: true naive CD4+ T cells. The CDR3 reads as follows: CASSFKRENTEAFF. The sequence in DNA is TGCGCCAGCAGCTTCAAACGGGAGAACACTGAAGCTTTCTTT.